Sequencing of this TCR beta chain was carried out in a study of human T cells and chemical hapten exposure. Turning to the study itself: From small differences in pooled library volume came most of the variation in per-sample TCR yields.

This clonotype was observed many times. The time point denotes: patch test 3, about 24 weeks after DPC sensitization. Treatment of the sample: therapeutic diphenylcyclopropenone sensitization with weekly scalp DPC. TCRdb reprocessed the RACE reads via MiXCR and lists one record per CDR3 protein. The sample yields 50,000 to 80,000 distinct CDR3 sequences, approximately 10% seen once. This CDR3 spans 13 amino acids. Germline assignment: CDR1 MNHEY and CDR2 SVGAGI. Trimming shortened V by 7 bases and J by 0 bases, and 9 bases separated the two germline ends. V usage is TRBV6-5 and J usage is TRBJ1-1, with D perhaps matching TRBD1 (5 bases). The starting material was whole blood, obtained in connection with sensitization to the hapten diphenylcyclopropenone (DPC). This sequence was found in a woman in her twenties or thirties with alopecia areata. Some clones in this sample may be carry-over from other donors' samples. This CDR3 reads CASTEGVNTEAFF. The CDR3 nucleotides are TGTGCCAGCACAGAAGGGGTGAACACTGAAGCTTTCTTT.